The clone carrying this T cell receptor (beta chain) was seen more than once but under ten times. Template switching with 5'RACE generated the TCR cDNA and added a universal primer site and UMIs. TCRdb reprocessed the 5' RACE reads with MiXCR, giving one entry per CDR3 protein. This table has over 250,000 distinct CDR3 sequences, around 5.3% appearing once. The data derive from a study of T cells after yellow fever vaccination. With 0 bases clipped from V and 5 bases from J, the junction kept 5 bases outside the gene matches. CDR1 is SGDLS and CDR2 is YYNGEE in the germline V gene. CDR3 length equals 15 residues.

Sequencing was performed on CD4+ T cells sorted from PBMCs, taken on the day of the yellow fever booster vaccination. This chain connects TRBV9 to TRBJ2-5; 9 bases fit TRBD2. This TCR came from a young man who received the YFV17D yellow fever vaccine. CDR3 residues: CASSVGPAGGETQYF. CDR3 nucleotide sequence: TGTGCCAGCAGCGTAGGGCCCGCGGGGGGGGAGACCCAGTACTTC.